The rows below give T cell receptor beta chains drawn from one sample of a study of blood T cell repertoires in COVID-19. Using immunoSEQ multiplex PCR, the repertoire was profiled, and TCRdb retains in-frame clones only, with some absent. Among hundreds of thousands of clones listed, around 84% were seen once. The sample was peripheral blood. These receptors were taken from a man in his fifties or sixties with acute or convalescent COVID-19. Both conserved end residues are part of each CDR3. D genes are given only for firm matches. Size is omitted from some rows. Given values are once, few, many or a class for expanded clones.

>TRBJ2-3|TRBV24-1|NA|TRBD1
CATRDRVCTDTQYF
>TRBJ2-2|TRBV5-1|NA|NA
CASSQPGQNTGELFF
>TRBJ2-4|TRBV5-1|NA|TRBD2
CASSLGLAGGTLAKNIQYF
>TRBJ2-7|TRBV5-1|NA|TRBD1
CASSLGQGRDEQYF
>TRBJ1-3|TRBV5-1|NA|NA
CASSFDRSGNTIYF
>TRBJ2-6|TRBV7-2|NA|NA
CASSWRVLSGANVLTF
>TRBJ1-2|TRBV5-4|NA|TRBD1
CASSSSGQGASYGYTF
>TRBJ1-3|TRBV6-6|NA|NA
CASSTQVSSGNTIYF
>TRBJ1-2|TRBV19|NA|NA
CASSIGGLGYTF
>TRBJ2-6|TRBV5-1|NA|NA
CASSFAGANVLTF
>TRBJ1-1|TRBV27|NA|NA
CASSTLDRPHEAFF
>TRBJ2-3|TRBV29-1|NA|NA
CSTREGGPDATQYF
>TRBJ2-5|TRBV10-1|NA|NA
CASSPGPETQYF
>TRBJ1-6|TRBV3-1/TRBV3-2|once|TRBD1
CASSSRTGGSPLHF
>TRBJ2-6|TRBV19|NA|TRBD1
CASSEPGGAGANVLTF
>TRBJ2-7|TRBV10-2|NA|NA
CASSDPGSGSSYEQYF
>TRBJ1-2|TRBV4-1|NA|NA
CASSLEAGAGGYTF
>TRBJ1-1|TRBV7-3|NA|NA
CASSFGLRGEAFF
>TRBJ2-1|TRBV9|NA|TRBD2
CASSVDRAGYNEQFF
>TRBJ2-1|TRBV21-1|NA|NA
CASSKAGGGAIEQFF
>TRBJ2-1|TRBV3-1/TRBV3-2|NA|TRBD2
CASMTSGGPYNEQFF
>TRBJ2-7|TRBV6-2/TRBV6-3|NA|TRBD1
CASSPGTGNSQYEQYF
>TRBJ1-1|TRBV6-6|once|TRBD1
CASTPARQGNTEAFF
>TRBJ1-5|TRBV10-3|NA|NA
CAISGQQGNQPQHF
>TRBJ1-5|TRBV19|once|TRBD1
CASRGTGRDQPQHF
>TRBJ1-2|TRBV30|NA|NA
CAWRTGIYGYTF
>TRBJ1-5|TRBV2|NA|TRBD1
CASSPPGQGTYSNQPQHF
>TRBJ1-1|TRBV5-8|NA|TRBD1
CASSSWDSMNTEAFF
>TRBJ1-3|TRBV25-1|NA|NA
CASSPVAGSGNTIYF
>TRBJ1-5|TRBV27|NA|NA
CASSRTGLYSNQPQHF
>TRBJ2-4|TRBV30|NA|NA
CAWSAQWVRGGPLAKNIQYF
>TRBJ1-3|TRBV9|NA|NA
CASSVAGEGGKSAMGNTIYF
>TRBJ1-1|TRBV5-1|NA|TRBD1
CASSFGQGNEAFF
>TRBJ2-7|TRBV5-1|NA|TRBD1
CASSHGQVELYEQYF
>TRBJ2-1|TRBV5-1|once|NA
CASSLELRQASYNEQFF
>TRBJ2-1|TRBV11-1|once|NA
CASSLGLGSYNEQFF
>TRBJ2-3|TRBV3-1/TRBV3-2|once|TRBD2
CASSLLARPSTDTQYF
>TRBJ1-2|TRBV5-1|NA|NA
CASSSHGGQGSVYGYTF
>TRBJ2-7|TRBV9|few|NA
CASSVGGAGGYEQYF
>TRBJ2-7|TRBV29-1|NA|NA
CSVGLLGQSGRQYF
>TRBJ2-3|TRBV29-1|few|NA
CSVTATDTQYF
>TRBJ1-5|TRBV19|NA|NA
CASTLTKNQPQHF
>TRBJ1-1|TRBV6-6|NA|NA
CASSLTTLDTEAFF
>TRBJ1-4|TRBV12-3/TRBV12-4|NA|NA
CASRKTGEKLFF
>TRBJ1-1|TRBV5-1|once|TRBD1
CASSLQYRGAGTEAFF
>TRBJ2-4|TRBV5-4|NA|TRBD1
CASSSGQGSNIQYF
>TRBJ1-1|TRBV6-5|NA|NA
CASSYWTGDTEAFF
>TRBJ2-7|TRBV6-1|few|TRBD1
CASSEMGTGGSYEQYF